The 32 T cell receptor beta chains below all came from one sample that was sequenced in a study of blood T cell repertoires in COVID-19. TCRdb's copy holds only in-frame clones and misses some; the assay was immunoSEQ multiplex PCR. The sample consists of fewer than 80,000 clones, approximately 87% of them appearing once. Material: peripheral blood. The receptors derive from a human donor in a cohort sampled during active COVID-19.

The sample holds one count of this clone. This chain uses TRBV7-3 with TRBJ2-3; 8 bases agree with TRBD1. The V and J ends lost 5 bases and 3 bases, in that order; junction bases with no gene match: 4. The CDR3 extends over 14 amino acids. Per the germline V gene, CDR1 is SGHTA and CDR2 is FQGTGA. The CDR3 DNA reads TGTGCCAGCAGCCCCGGACAGGGTACAGATACGCAGTATTTT. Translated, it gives CASSPGQGTDTQYF.

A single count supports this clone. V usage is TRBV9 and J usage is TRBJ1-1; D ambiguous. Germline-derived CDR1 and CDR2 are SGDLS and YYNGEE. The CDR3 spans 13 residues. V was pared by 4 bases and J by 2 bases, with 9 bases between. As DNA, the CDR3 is TGTGCCAGCAGCCCCCCCCAAAACACTGAAGCTTTCTTT. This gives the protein CASSPPQNTEAFF.

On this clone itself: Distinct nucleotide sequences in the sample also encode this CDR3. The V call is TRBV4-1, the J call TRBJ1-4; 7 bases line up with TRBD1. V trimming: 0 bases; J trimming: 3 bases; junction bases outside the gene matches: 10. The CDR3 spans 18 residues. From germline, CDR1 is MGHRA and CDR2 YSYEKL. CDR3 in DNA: TGCGCCAGCAGCCAAGATCCCCTCCGACAGGGCCCTAATGAAAAACTGTTTTTT. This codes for CASSQDPLRQGPNEKLFF.

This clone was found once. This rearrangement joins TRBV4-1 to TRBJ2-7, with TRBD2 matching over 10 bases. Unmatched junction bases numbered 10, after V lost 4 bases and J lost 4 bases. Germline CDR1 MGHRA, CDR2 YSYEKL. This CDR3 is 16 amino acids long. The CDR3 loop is CASSRNRASGSYEQYF. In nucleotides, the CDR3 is TGCGCCAGCAGCCGCAATAGGGCTAGCGGGAGTTACGAGCAGTACTTC.

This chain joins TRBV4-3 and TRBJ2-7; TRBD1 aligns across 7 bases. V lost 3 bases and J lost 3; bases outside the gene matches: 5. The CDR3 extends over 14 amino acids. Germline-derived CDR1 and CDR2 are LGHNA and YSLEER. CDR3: CASSHDRDIYEQYF. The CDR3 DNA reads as TGCGCCAGCAGCCATGACAGGGATATCTACGAGCAGTACTTC.

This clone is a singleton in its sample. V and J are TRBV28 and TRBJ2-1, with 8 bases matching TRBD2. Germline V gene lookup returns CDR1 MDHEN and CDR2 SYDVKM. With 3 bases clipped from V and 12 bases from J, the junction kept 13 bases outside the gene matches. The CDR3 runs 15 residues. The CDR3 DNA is TGTGCCAGCAGTTTGAAACAGCGGGAGAAAGTTGGGCAGTTCTTC. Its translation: CASSLKQREKVGQFF.

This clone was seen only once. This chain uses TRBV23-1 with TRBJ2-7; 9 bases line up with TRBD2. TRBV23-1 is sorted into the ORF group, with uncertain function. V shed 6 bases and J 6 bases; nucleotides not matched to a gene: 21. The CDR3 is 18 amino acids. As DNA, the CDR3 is TGCGCCAGCAGGCCCCGGGCCGCTGACTTAGCGGGAGTGGGCGAGCAGTACTTC. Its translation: CASRPRAADLAGVGEQYF.

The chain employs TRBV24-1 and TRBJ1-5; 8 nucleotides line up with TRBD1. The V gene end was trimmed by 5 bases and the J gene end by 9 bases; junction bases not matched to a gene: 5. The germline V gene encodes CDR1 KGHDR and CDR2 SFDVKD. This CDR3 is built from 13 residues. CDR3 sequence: CATSGGQGGPQHF. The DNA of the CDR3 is TGTGCCACCAGTGGTGGACAGGGCGGGCCCCAGCATTTT.

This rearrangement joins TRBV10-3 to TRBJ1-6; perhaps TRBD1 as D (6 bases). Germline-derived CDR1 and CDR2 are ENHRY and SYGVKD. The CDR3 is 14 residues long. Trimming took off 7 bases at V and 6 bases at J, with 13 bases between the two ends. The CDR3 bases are TGTGCCATCACGGCAGGGGCGGCTAATTCACCCCTCCACTTT. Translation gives CAITAGAANSPLHF.

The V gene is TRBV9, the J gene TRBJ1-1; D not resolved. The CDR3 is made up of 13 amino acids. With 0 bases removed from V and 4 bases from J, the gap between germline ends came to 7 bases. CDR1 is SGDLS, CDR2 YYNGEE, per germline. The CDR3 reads CASSVGVGTEAFF. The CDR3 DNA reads TGTGCCAGCAGCGTAGGTGTCGGCACTGAAGCTTTCTTT.

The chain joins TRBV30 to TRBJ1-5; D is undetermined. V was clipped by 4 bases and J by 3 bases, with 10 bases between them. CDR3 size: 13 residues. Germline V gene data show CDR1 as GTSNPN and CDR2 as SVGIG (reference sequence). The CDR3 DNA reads TGTGCCTGGAATGGGCAGACCAATCAGCCCCAGCATTTT. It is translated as CAWNGQTNQPQHF.

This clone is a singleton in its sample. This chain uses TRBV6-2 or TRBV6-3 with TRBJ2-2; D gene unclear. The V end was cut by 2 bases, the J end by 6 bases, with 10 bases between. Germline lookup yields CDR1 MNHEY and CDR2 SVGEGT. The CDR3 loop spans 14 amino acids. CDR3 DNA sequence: TGTGCCAGCAGTTACCTCGGCCTAGCCGGGGAGCTGTTTTTT. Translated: CASSYLGLAGELFF.

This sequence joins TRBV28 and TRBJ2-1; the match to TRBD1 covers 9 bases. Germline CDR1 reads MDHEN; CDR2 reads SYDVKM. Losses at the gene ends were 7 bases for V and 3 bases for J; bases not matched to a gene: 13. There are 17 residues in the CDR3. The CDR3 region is CASTDIPGTGNYNEQFF. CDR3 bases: TGTGCCAGCACCGATATTCCCGGGACAGGGAACTACAATGAGCAGTTCTTC.

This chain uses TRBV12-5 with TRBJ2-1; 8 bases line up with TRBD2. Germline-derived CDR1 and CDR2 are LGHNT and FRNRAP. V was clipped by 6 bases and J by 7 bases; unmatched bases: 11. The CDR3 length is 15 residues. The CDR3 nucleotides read TGTGCTAGTGGCTCAGCGGGGGCTTTTGGGAATGAGCAGTTCTTC. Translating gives CASGSAGAFGNEQFF.

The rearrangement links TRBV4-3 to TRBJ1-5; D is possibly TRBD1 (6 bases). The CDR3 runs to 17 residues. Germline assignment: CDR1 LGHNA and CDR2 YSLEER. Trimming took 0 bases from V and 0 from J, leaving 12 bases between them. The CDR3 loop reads CASSQDRGIHSNQPQHF. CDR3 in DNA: TGCGCCAGCAGCCAAGATAGGGGGATCCATAGCAATCAGCCCCAGCATTTT.

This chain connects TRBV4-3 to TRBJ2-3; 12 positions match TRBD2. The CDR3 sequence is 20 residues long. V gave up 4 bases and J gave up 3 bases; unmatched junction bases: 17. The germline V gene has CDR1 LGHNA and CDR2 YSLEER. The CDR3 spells CASSPYKTSGGGRGTDTQYF. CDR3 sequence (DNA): TGCGCCAGCAGCCCTTACAAGACTAGCGGGGGAGGGAGAGGAACAGATACGCAGTATTTT.

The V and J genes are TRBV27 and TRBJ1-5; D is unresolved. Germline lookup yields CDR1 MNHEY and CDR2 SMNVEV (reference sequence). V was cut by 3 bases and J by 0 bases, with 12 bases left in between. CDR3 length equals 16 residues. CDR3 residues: CASSFSDPYSNQPQHF. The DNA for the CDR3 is TGTGCCAGCAGTTTTTCAGATCCTTATAGCAATCAGCCCCAGCATTTT.

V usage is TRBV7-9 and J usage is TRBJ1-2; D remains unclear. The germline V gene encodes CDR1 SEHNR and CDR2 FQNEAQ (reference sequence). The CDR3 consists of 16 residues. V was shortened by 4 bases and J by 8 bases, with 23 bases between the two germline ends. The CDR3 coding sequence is TGTGCCAGCAGCTCACGCGACGAGGACCTCCGGAGGGGCTACACCTTC. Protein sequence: CASSSRDEDLRRGYTF. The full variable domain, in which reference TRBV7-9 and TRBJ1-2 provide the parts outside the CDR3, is DTGVSQNPRHKITKRGQNVTFRCDPISEHNRLYWYRQTLGQGPEFLTYFQNEAQLEKSRLLSDRFSAERPKGSFSTLEIQRTEQGDSAMYLCASSSRDEDLRRGYTFGSGTRLTVV.

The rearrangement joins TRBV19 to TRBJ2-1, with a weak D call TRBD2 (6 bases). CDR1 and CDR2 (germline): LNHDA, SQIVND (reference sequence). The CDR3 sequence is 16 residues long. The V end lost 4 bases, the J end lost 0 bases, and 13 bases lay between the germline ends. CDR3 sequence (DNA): TGTGCCAGTAGTACCTCCCTGGGAGGCTCCTACAATGAGCAGTTCTTC. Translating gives CASSTSLGGSYNEQFF. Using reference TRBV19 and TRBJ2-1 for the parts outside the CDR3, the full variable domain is DGGITQSPKYLFRKEGQNVTLSCEQNLNHDAMYWYRQDPGQGLRLIYYSQIVNDFQKGDIAEGYSVSREKKESFPLTVTSAQKNPTAFYLCASSTSLGGSYNEQFFGPGTRLTVL.

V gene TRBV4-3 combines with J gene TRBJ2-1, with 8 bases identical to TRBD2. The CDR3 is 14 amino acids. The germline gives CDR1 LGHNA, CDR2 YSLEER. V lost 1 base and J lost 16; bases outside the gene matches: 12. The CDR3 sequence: CASSQGAGGHVDFF. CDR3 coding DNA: TGCGCCAGCAGCCAAGGGGCGGGAGGCCACGTCGATTTCTTC.

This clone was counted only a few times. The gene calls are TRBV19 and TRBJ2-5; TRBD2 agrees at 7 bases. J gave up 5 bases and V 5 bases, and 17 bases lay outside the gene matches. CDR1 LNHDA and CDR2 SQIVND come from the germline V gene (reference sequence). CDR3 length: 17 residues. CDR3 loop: CASSGGSHFAIQETQYF. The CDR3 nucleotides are TGTGCCAGTAGTGGCGGGAGTCATTTTGCAATTCAGGAGACCCAGTACTTC.

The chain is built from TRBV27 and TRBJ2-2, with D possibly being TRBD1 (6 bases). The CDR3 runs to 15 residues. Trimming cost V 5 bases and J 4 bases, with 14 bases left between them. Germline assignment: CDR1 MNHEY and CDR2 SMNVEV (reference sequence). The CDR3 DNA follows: TGTGCCAGCAGTCCACTGGGGGCCGGCACCGGGGAGCTGTTTTTT. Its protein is CASSPLGAGTGELFF.

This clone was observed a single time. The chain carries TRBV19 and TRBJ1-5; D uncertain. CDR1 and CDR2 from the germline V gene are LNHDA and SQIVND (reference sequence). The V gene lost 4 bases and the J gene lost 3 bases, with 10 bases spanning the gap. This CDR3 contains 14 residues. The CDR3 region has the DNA TGTGCCAGTAGTAACGAGCCGTACAATCAGCCCCAGCATTTT. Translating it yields CASSNEPYNQPQHF.

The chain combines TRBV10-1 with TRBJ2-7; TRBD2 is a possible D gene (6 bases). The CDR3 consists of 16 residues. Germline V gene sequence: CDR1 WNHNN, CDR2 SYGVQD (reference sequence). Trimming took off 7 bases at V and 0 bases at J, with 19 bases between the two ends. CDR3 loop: CASTPQKVAASYEQYF. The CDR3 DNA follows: TGCGCCAGCACCCCCCAGAAGGTAGCGGCCTCCTACGAGCAGTACTTC.

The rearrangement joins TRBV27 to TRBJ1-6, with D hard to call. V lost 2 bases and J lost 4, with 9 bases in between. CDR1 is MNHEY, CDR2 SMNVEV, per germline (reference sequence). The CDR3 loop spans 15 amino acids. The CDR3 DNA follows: TGTGCCAGCAGTTTAGAGGGCCCTTATAATTCACCCCTCCACTTT. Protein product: CASSLEGPYNSPLHF.

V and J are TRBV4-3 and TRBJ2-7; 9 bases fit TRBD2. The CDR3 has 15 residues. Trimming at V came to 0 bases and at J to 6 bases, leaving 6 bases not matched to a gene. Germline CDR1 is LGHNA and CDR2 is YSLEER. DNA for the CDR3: TGCGCCAGCAGCCAAGAAGGCGGGGGGGCGGGCGAGCAGTACTTC. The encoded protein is CASSQEGGGAGEQYF.

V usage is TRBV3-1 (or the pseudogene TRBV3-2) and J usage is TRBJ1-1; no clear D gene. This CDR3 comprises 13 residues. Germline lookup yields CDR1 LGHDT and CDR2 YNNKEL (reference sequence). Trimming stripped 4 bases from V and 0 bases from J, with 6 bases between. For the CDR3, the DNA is TGTGCCAGCAGCCGTATTATGAACACTGAAGCTTTCTTT. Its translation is CASSRIMNTEAFF.

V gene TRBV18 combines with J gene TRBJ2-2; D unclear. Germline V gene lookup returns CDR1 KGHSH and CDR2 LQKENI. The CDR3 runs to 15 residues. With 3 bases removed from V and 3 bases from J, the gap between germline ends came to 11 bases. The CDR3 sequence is CASSPLPTHTGELFF. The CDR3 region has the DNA TGTGCCAGCTCACCTCTACCGACACACACCGGGGAGCTGTTTTTT.

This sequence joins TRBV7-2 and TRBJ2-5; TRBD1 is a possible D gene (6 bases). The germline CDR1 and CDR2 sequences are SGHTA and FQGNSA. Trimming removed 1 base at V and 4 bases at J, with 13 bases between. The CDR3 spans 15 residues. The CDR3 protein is CASSLERGWSETQYF. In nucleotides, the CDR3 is TGTGCCAGCAGCTTAGAGAGGGGGTGGTCAGAGACCCAGTACTTC.

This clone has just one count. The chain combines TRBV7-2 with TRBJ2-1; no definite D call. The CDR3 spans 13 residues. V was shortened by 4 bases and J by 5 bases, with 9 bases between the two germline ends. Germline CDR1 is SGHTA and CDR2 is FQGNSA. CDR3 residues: CASSSYLDNEQFF. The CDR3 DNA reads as TGTGCCAGCAGCTCCTATTTGGACAATGAGCAGTTCTTC. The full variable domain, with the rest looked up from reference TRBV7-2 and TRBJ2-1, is GAGVSQSPSNKVTEKGKDVELRCDPISGHTALYWYRQSLGQGLEFLIYFQGNSAPDKSGLPSDRFSAERTGGSVSTLTIQRTQQEDSAVYLCASSSYLDNEQFFGPGTRLTVL.

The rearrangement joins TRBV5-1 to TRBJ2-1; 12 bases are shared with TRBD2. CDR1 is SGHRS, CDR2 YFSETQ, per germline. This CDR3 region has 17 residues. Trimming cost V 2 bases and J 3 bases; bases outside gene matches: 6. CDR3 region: CASSFTGLAGVYNEQFF. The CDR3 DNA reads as TGCGCCAGCAGCTTTACGGGACTAGCGGGCGTCTACAATGAGCAGTTCTTC. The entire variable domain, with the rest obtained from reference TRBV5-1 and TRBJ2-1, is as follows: KAGVTQTPRYLIKTRGQQVTLSCSPISGHRSVSWYQQTPGQGLQFLFEYFSETQRNKGNFPGRFSGRQFSNSRSEMNVSTLELGDSALYLCASSFTGLAGVYNEQFFGPGTRLTVL.

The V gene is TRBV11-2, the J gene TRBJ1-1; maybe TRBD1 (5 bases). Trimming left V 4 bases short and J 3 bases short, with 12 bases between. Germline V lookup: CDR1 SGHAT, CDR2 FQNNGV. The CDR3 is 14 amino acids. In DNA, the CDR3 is TGTGCCAGCAGCTCGGGACTTCGGGACACTGAAGCTTTCTTT. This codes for CASSSGLRDTEAFF.